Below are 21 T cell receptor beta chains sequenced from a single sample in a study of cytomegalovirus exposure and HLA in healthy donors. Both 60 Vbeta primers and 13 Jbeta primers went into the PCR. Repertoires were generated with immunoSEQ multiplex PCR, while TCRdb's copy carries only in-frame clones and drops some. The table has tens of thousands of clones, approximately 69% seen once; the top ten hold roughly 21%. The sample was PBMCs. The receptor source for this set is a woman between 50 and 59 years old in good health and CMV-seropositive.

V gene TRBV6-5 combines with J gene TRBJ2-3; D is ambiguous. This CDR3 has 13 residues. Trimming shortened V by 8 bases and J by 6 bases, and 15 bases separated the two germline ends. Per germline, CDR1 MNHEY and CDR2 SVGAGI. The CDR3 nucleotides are TGTGCCAGCCACACCCCAGGTTCGGATACGCAGTATTTT. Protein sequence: CASHTPGSDTQYF.

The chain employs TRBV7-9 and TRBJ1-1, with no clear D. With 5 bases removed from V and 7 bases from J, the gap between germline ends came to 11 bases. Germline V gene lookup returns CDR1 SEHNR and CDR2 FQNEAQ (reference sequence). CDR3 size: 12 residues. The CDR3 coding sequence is TGTGCCAGCAGCCCGACATGGTATGAAGCTTTCTTT. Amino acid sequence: CASSPTWYEAFF.

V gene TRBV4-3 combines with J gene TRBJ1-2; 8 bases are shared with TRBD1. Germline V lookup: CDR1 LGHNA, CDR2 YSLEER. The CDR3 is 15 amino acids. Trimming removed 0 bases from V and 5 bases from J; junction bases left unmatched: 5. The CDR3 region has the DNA TGCGCCAGCAGCCAAGATCCCGGACAGGGATATGGCTACACCTTC. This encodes CASSQDPGQGYGYTF.

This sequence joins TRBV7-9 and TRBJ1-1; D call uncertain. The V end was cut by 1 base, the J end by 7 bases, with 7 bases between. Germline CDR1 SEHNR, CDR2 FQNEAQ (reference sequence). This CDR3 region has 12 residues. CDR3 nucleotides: TGTGCCAGCAGCTTAGTCCAGGTTGAAGCTTTCTTT. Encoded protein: CASSLVQVEAFF.

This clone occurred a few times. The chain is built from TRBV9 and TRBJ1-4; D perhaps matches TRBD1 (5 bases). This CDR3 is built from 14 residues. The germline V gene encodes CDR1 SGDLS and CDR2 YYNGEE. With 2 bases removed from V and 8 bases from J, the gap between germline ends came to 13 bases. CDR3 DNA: TGTGCCAGCAGCGTGACGCAGGGAGGAGAAAAACTGTTTTTT. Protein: CASSVTQGGEKLFF.

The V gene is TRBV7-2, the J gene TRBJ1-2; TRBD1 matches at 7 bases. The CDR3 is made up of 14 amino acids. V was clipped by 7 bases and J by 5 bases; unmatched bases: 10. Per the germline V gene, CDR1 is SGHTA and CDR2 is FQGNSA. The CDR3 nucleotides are TGTGCCAGCAAGCCTTTCGACAGGGATTATGGCTACACCTTC. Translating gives CASKPFDRDYGYTF.

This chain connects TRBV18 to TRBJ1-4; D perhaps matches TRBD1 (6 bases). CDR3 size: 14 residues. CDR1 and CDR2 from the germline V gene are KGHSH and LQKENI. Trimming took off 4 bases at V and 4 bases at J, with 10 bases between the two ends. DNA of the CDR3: TGTGCCAGCTCACTTGTGGACAGTAATGAAAAACTGTTTTTT. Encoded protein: CASSLVDSNEKLFF.

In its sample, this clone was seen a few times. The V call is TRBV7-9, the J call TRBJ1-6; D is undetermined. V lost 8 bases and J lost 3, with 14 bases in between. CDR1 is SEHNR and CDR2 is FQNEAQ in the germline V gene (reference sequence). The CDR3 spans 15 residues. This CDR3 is CASGALGDYNSPLHF. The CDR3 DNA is TGTGCCAGCGGTGCCCTTGGAGACTATAATTCACCCCTCCACTTT.

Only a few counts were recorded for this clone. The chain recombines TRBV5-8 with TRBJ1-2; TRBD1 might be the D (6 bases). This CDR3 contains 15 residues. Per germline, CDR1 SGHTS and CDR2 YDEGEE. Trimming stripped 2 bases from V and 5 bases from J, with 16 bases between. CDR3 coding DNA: TGTGCCAGCAGCTTAGGCCGCGGGGGGCGTTATGGCTACACCTTC. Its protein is CASSLGRGGRYGYTF.

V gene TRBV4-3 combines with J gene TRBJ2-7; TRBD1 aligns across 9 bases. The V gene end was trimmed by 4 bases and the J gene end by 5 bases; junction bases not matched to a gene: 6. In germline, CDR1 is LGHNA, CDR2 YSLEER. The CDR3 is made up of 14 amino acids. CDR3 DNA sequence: TGCGCCAGCAGCCCCCGGGACAGGGACCACGAGCAGTACTTC. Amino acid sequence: CASSPRDRDHEQYF.

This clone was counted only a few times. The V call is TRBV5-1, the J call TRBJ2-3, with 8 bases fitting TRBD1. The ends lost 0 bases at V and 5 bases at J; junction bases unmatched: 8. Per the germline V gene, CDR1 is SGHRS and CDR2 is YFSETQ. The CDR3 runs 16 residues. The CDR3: CASSLVAGGAGDTQYF. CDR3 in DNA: TGCGCCAGCAGCTTGGTTGCAGGGGGCGCGGGAGATACGCAGTATTTT. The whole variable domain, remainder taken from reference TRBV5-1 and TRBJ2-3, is KAGVTQTPRYLIKTRGQQVTLSCSPISGHRSVSWYQQTPGQGLQFLFEYFSETQRNKGNFPGRFSGRQFSNSRSEMNVSTLELGDSALYLCASSLVAGGAGDTQYFGPGTRLTVL.

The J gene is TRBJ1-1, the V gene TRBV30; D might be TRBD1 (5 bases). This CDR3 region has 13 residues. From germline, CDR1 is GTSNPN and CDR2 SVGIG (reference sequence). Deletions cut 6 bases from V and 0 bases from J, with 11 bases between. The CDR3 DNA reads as TGTGCCTGTACCAGGGTTTTGAACACTGAAGCTTTCTTT. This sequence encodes CACTRVLNTEAFF.

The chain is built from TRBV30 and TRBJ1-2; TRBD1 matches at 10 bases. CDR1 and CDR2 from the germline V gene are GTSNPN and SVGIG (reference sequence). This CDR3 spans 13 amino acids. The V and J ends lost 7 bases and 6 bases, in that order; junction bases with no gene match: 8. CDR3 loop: CALDRGLNNGYTF. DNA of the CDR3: TGTGCCTTAGACAGGGGGCTCAATAATGGCTACACCTTC.

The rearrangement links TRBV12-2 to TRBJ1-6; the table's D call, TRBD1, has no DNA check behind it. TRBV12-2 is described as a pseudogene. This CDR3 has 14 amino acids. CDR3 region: CASRSQGVHSPLHF. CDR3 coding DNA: TGTGCAAGTCGCTCGCAGGGTGTTCATTCACCCCTCCACTTT.

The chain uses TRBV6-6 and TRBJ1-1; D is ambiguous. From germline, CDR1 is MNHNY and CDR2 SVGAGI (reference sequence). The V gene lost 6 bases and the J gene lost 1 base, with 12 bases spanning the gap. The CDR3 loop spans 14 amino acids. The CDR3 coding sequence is TGTGCCAGCAGCGAACCCGGTCCGAACACTGAAGCTTTCTTT. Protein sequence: CASSEPGPNTEAFF.

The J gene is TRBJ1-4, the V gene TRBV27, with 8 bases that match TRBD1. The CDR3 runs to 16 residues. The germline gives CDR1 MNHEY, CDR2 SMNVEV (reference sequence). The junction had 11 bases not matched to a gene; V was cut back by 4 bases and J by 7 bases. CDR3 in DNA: TGTGCCAGCAGTTCCTCTTCACAGGGGGGGATTGAAAAACTGTTTTTT. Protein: CASSSSSQGGIEKLFF.

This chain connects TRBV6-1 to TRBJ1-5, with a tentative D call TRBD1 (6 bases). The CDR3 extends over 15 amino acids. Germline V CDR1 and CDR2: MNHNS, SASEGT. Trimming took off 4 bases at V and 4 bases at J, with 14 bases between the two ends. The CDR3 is CASSGTVIWNQPQHF. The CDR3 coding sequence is TGTGCCAGCAGTGGGACAGTCATCTGGAATCAGCCCCAGCATTTT.

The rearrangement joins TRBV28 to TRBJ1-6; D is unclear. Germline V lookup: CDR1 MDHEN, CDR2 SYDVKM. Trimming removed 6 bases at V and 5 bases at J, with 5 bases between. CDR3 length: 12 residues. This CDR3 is CASSRNNSPLHF. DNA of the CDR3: TGTGCCAGCAGCAGAAATAATTCACCCCTCCACTTT.

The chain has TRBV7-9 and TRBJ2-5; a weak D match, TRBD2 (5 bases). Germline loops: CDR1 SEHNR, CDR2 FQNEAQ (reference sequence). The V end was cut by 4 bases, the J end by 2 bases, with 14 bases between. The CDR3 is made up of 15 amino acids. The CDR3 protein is CASSSASRDQETQYF. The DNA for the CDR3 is TGTGCCAGCAGCTCGGCGTCACGGGATCAAGAGACCCAGTACTTC.

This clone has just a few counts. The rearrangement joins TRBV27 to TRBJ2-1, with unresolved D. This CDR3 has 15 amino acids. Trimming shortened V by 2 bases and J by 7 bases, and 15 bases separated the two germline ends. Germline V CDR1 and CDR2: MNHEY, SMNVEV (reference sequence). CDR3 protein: CASSLDFRMSNEQFF. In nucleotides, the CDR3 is TGTGCCAGCAGTTTAGACTTCCGAATGTCGAATGAGCAGTTCTTC.

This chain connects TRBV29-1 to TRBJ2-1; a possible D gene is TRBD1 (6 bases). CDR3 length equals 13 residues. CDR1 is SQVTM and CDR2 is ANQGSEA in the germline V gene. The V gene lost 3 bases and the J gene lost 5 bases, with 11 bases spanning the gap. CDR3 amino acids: CSVDRGAHNEQFF. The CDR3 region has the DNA TGCAGCGTTGACAGGGGCGCTCACAATGAGCAGTTCTTC.